The 25 T cell receptor beta chains below were found in one sample sequenced in a study of T cells in Graves' hyperthyroidism and ophthalmopathy. The source material, RNA transcripts, was used to amplify TCR beta CDR3 regions. First-round RT-PCR with HTBI primers amplified the TCR CDR3 region. Each CDR3 protein is one row after TCRdb ran MiXCR on the multiplex PCR reads. The repertoire holds around 380,000 distinct CDR3 sequences, with about 13% as singletons. Sequences were obtained from blood. The receptors here all came from a man younger than 45 with Graves' hyperthyroidism that later progressed to Graves' ophthalmopathy.

This clonotype was counted at least ten times. This chain connects TRBV12-3 or TRBV12-4 to TRBJ2-4; D tentatively fits TRBD1 or TRBD2 (5 bases each). The CDR3 runs to 15 residues. V was cut by 1 base and J by 8 bases, with 15 bases left in between. CDR3 in DNA: TGTGCCAGCAGTTTAGTCCCAAATGTGGGGGACATTCAGTACTTC. This sequence encodes CASSLVPNVGDIQYF.

The sample holds many counts of this clonotype. This chain connects TRBV5-8 to TRBJ2-7, with TRBD1 matching over 10 bases. Germline loops: CDR1 SGHTS, CDR2 YDEGEE. The CDR3 length is 14 residues. The V and J ends lost 3 bases and 5 bases, in that order; junction bases with no gene match: 5. The CDR3 here is CASSSRTGGDEQYF. CDR3 sequence (DNA): TGTGCCAGCAGCTCCAGGACAGGGGGAGACGAGCAGTACTTC.

This clonotype has only a few counts. J is TRBJ1-6 and V is TRBV10-3; 10 bases match TRBD1. Trimming took 4 bases from V and 7 from J; bases not matched to a gene: 4. Per germline, CDR1 ENHRY and CDR2 SYGVKD. CDR3 length equals 15 residues. DNA of the CDR3: TGTGCCATCAGTGGGACAGGGGGTGGGAATTCACCCCTCCACTTT. Translation: CAISGTGGGNSPLHF.

The table lists this clonotype with many counts. V gene TRBV28 combines with J gene TRBJ1-1; TRBD1 aligns across 9 bases. The CDR3 has 14 residues. Unmatched junction bases numbered 9, after V lost 3 bases and J lost 10 bases. In germline, CDR1 is MDHEN, CDR2 SYDVKM. CDR3 bases: TGTGCCAGCAGTTTGGACAGGGGTGGCCTGGGAGCTTTCTTT. Its translation: CASSLDRGGLGAFF.

This clonotype was picked up many times. The chain combines TRBV20-1 with TRBJ2-7; D might be TRBD2 (6 bases). This CDR3 has 12 residues. Germline CDR1 and CDR2: DFQATT and SNEGSKA (reference sequence). The V gene lost 6 bases and the J gene lost 3 bases, with 12 bases spanning the gap. This CDR3 is CSAGTSYYEQYF. As DNA, the CDR3 is TGCAGTGCCGGGACTTCCTACTACGAGCAGTACTTC.

This clonotype has only a few counts. The rearrangement joins TRBV5-1 to TRBJ1-1, with D perhaps TRBD1 (6 bases). V was clipped by 5 bases and J by 3 bases, with 8 bases between them. The V gene's germline CDR1 is SGHRS and CDR2 YFSETQ. The CDR3 totals 12 residues. The CDR3 spells CASRGGDTEAFF. The CDR3 nucleotides read TGCGCCAGCAGAGGGGGAGACACTGAAGCTTTCTTT.

The chain couples TRBV7-9 to TRBJ2-7; 7 bases are shared with TRBD1. From germline, CDR1 is SEHNR and CDR2 FQNEAQ (reference sequence). The V segment lost 5 bases and the J segment 3 bases; nucleotides outside the gene matches: 7. CDR3 size: 14 residues. In nucleotides, the CDR3 is TGTGCCAGCAGCCCCCCGACAGGGAACTACGAGCAGTACTTC. Translation: CASSPPTGNYEQYF. Using reference TRBV7-9 and TRBJ2-7 for the parts outside the CDR3, the full variable domain is DTGVSQNPRHKITKRGQNVTFRCDPISEHNRLYWYRQTLGQGPEFLTYFQNEAQLEKSRLLSDRFSAERPKGSFSTLEIQRTEQGDSAMYLCASSPPTGNYEQYFGPGTRLTVT.

Ten or more counts support this clonotype. The rearrangement links TRBV7-8 to TRBJ2-3, with TRBD1 identical over 10 bases. V dropped 0 bases and J dropped 3; count of bases not matched to a gene: 6. The length of the CDR3 is 17 residues. Germline V lookup: CDR1 SGHVS, CDR2 FQNEAQ. The CDR3 here is CASSLAYPGQGTDTQYF. The CDR3 DNA follows: TGTGCCAGCAGCTTAGCATATCCGGGACAGGGGACAGATACGCAGTATTTT.

This clonotype was detected only a few times. The chain uses TRBV19 and TRBJ2-7; 7 nucleotides agree with TRBD1. J gave up 3 bases and V 8 bases, and 7 bases lay outside the gene matches. The CDR3 has 13 residues. Germline V lookup: CDR1 LNHDA, CDR2 SQIVND (reference sequence). CDR3 amino acids: CASGDRVGYEQYF. The CDR3 nucleotides are TGTGCCAGTGGTGACAGGGTTGGCTACGAGCAGTACTTC. Together with reference TRBV19 and TRBJ2-7, the CDR3 gives the full variable domain: DGGITQSPKYLFRKEGQNVTLSCEQNLNHDAMYWYRQDPGQGLRLIYYSQIVNDFQKGDIAEGYSVSREKKESFPLTVTSAQKNPTAFYLCASGDRVGYEQYFGPGTRLTVT.

V is TRBV7-2 and J is TRBJ2-3, with D unclear. The CDR3 spans 13 residues. Trimming stripped 5 bases from V and 1 base from J, with 7 bases between. CDR1 and CDR2 (germline): SGHTA, FQGNSA. Here the CDR3 reads CASSPWGTDTQYF. CDR3 in DNA: TGTGCCAGCAGCCCATGGGGCACAGATACGCAGTATTTT.

A few counts support this clonotype. The chain employs TRBV20-1 and TRBJ2-7; D not certain. V was shortened by 4 bases and J by 0 bases, with 10 bases between the two germline ends. The CDR3 runs 13 residues. Germline lookup yields CDR1 DFQATT and CDR2 SNEGSKA (reference sequence). The CDR3: CSATPGTSYEQYF. In nucleotides, the CDR3 is TGCAGTGCTACCCCGGGCACCTCCTACGAGCAGTACTTC.

This chain joins TRBV5-1 and TRBJ2-1, with 7 nucleotides matching TRBD2. After removal of 4 bases from V and 3 bases from J, the junction contained 10 bases not matched to a gene. Looked up from germline, CDR1 is SGHRS and CDR2 is YFSETQ. CDR3 length: 16 amino acids. The chain's CDR3 is CASSETTSSFYNEQFF. DNA of the CDR3: TGCGCCAGCAGCGAGACGACTAGCTCCTTCTACAATGAGCAGTTCTTC.

Many counts were recorded for this clonotype. V gene TRBV6-1 combines with J gene TRBJ2-3; D gene unclear. CDR1 and CDR2 from the germline V gene are MNHNS and SASEGT. The CDR3 extends over 13 amino acids. Trimming pared 2 bases from V and 2 bases from J, leaving 5 bases between. Here the CDR3 DNA reads TGTGCCAGCAGTGAACGGATCACAGATACGCAGTATTTT. This gives the protein CASSERITDTQYF.

The chain combines TRBV9 with TRBJ1-5, with D unresolved. Germline V CDR1 and CDR2: SGDLS, YYNGEE. The CDR3 extends over 14 amino acids. Trimming cost V 2 bases and J 7 bases, with 13 bases left between them. The DNA for the CDR3 is TGTGCCAGCAGCGTGGGAGAAAGTGGGCAGCCCCAGCATTTT. Protein: CASSVGESGQPQHF.

The rearrangement uses TRBV20-1 and TRBJ2-2, with 9 bases that match TRBD1. The CDR3 has 16 residues. With V trimmed by 6 bases and J by 7 bases, 15 bases remained unmatched. CDR1 is DFQATT and CDR2 is SNEGSKA in the germline V gene (reference sequence). The CDR3 loop is CSAPGVGQGDSGELFF. The DNA for the CDR3 is TGCAGTGCCCCAGGAGTGGGACAGGGTGATAGCGGGGAGCTGTTTTTT.

There are many counts of this clonotype. V is TRBV7-9 and J is TRBJ1-6; D is ambiguous. Germline loops: CDR1 SEHNR, CDR2 FQNEAQ (reference sequence). Trimming pared 2 bases from V and 6 bases from J, leaving 11 bases between. The CDR3 is 15 residues long. In DNA, the CDR3 is TGTGCCAGCAGCTTAAGCGGCACAGTTAATTCACCCCTCCACTTT. This codes for CASSLSGTVNSPLHF.

This clonotype occurred many times. The chain uses TRBV28 and TRBJ2-4; 12 bases fit TRBD1. The CDR3 consists of 15 residues. With V trimmed by 4 bases and J by 6 bases, 4 bases remained unmatched. Germline values: CDR1 MDHEN, CDR2 SYDVKM. CDR3 in DNA: TGTGCCAGCAGTTGGGACAGGGGGCGCGGAAACATTCAGTACTTC. Protein: CASSWDRGRGNIQYF.

This chain connects TRBV19 to TRBJ2-2; no clear D. V shed 5 bases and J shed 4 bases, with 26 bases lying between them. There are 19 residues in the CDR3. Germline assignment: CDR1 LNHDA and CDR2 SQIVND (reference sequence). DNA of the CDR3: TGTGCCAGTAGTCCTGGAGCGTACCACCAATACCTCATCACCGGGGAGCTGTTTTTT. Amino acids: CASSPGAYHQYLITGELFF.

Ten or more counts support this clonotype. The V and J genes are TRBV12-5 and TRBJ1-1, with a possible D match to TRBD1 (5 bases). The germline CDR1 and CDR2 sequences are LGHNT and FRNRAP. V lost 0 bases and J lost 6, with 14 bases in between. The CDR3 consists of 15 residues. The CDR3: CASGLVTTGVSEAFF. The CDR3 DNA reads TGTGCTAGTGGTTTGGTCACCACGGGGGTTTCTGAAGCTTTCTTT.

CDR3 amino acids: CAISGTSGETQYF. The DNA of the CDR3 is TGTGCCATCAGCGGGACTTCGGGGGAGACCCAGTACTTC. This chain connects TRBV10-3 to TRBJ2-5; D may be TRBD2 (6 bases). Trimming left V 6 bases short and J 5 bases short, with 13 bases between. This CDR3 is built from 13 residues. Germline V gene lookup returns CDR1 ENHRY and CDR2 SYGVKD.

This clonotype was found many times. The CDR3 DNA is TGTGCCAGCAGTCCTCACAGACAGGGAGATCAGCCCCAGCATTTT. Protein sequence: CASSPHRQGDQPQHF. V usage is TRBV28 and J usage is TRBJ1-5; the match to TRBD1 covers 7 bases. CDR3 length: 15 amino acids. J lost 5 bases, V lost 5 bases, and 9 bases had no gene match. CDR1 is MDHEN and CDR2 is SYDVKM in the germline V gene.

This clonotype has a count of ten or more. The genes are TRBV27 and TRBJ1-2, with a weak D call TRBD1 (5 bases). The CDR3 covers 16 residues. Germline CDR1 MNHEY, CDR2 SMNVEV (reference sequence). V dropped 4 bases and J dropped 0 bases, with 15 bases sitting between them. For the CDR3, the DNA is TGTGCCAGCAGTTCCCGGGGACGCCTACCTAACTATGGCTACACCTTC. It codes for CASSSRGRLPNYGYTF.

In its sample, this clonotype was seen a few times. This chain's CDR3 is CASSQGRGGLSKFF. CDR3 coding DNA: TGTGCCAGCAGCCAAGGGCGGGGGGGCCTTAGTAAGTTCTTC. V and J are TRBV3-1 and TRBJ2-1, with 9 nucleotides matching TRBD2. The CDR3 contains 14 residues. CDR1 LGHDT and CDR2 YNNKEL come from the germline V gene (reference sequence). The ends lost 1 base at V and 14 bases at J; junction bases unmatched: 9.

This sequence joins TRBV5-1 and TRBJ2-1; 10 bases agree with TRBD1. Germline CDR1 and CDR2: SGHRS and YFSETQ. The CDR3 spans 17 residues. Trimming took 4 bases from V and 4 from J; bases not matched to a gene: 11. DNA of the CDR3: TGCGCCAGCAGCCTGGACAGGGGGATTAGTAGGTACAATGAGCAGTTCTTC. It encodes CASSLDRGISRYNEQFF. Drawing the rest from reference TRBV5-1 and TRBJ2-1, the complete variable domain is KAGVTQTPRYLIKTRGQQVTLSCSPISGHRSVSWYQQTPGQGLQFLFEYFSETQRNKGNFPGRFSGRQFSNSRSEMNVSTLELGDSALYLCASSLDRGISRYNEQFFGPGTRLTVL.

This sequence joins TRBV20-1 and TRBJ2-5; either TRBD1 or TRBD2 may fit D (5 bases each). V was clipped by 1 base and J by 1 base, with 10 bases between them. CDR1 and CDR2 (germline): DFQATT, SNEGSKA (reference sequence). The length of the CDR3 is 14 residues. The CDR3 DNA sequence: TGCAGTGCTAGAGGGGGACCTCCCCAAGAGACCCAGTACTTC. This encodes CSARGGPPQETQYF.